The 26 T cell receptor beta chains below all came from one sample that was sequenced in a study of cytomegalovirus exposure and HLA in healthy donors. 60 Vbeta and 13 Jbeta primers were used in PCR. Generated by immunoSEQ multiplex PCR, the TCRdb table keeps only in-frame clones and is missing some. Altogether about 120,000 clones are present, approximately 70% being singletons, with the ten largest covering just under 9.5%. Sequenced sample: PBMCs. These receptors came from a woman between 40 and 50 years old in good health and CMV-seropositive.

The chain joins TRBV10-3 to TRBJ2-7; TRBD1 agrees at 11 bases. With V trimmed by 2 bases and J by 4 bases, 7 bases remained unmatched. The length of the CDR3 is 16 residues. In germline, CDR1 is ENHRY, CDR2 SYGVKD. CDR3 in DNA: TGTGCCATCAGTGAGACCGGACAGGGGGCAGGGTACGAGCAGTACTTC. This gives the protein CAISETGQGAGYEQYF.

The chain couples TRBV5-1 to TRBJ2-1, with 9 bases that match TRBD1. The V gene's germline CDR1 is SGHRS and CDR2 YFSETQ. J lost 4 bases, V lost 4 bases, and 9 bases had no gene match. The CDR3 has 16 residues. CDR3 coding DNA: TGCGCCAGCAGCAAAAACAGGGGGCCCGGGTACAATGAGCAGTTCTTC. This sequence encodes CASSKNRGPGYNEQFF.

The V and J genes are TRBV28 and TRBJ2-3; perhaps TRBD2 as D (5 bases). Germline CDR1 reads MDHEN; CDR2 reads SYDVKM. The CDR3 length is 15 residues. V lost 5 bases to trimming and J lost 4 bases, with 16 bases between them. The CDR3: CASSLRALEADTQYF. DNA for the CDR3: TGTGCCAGCAGTCTCCGGGCCCTGGAGGCAGATACGCAGTATTTT.

The V call is TRBV10-2, the J call TRBJ1-4, with D unclear. Germline V gene data show CDR1 as WSHSY and CDR2 as SAAADI. The ends were cut back, 6 bases at V and 5 bases at J, with 4 bases in the middle. The CDR3 is 11 amino acids. In DNA, the CDR3 is TGCGCCAGCAGCTTCAATGAAAAACTGTTTTTT. It specifies CASSFNEKLFF.

This chain joins TRBV28 and TRBJ1-2; 8 bases match TRBD1. The V and J ends lost 6 bases and 6 bases, in that order; junction bases with no gene match: 12. Germline V gene sequence: CDR1 MDHEN, CDR2 SYDVKM. The CDR3 spans 15 residues. The CDR3 region is CASSSRQGRLNGYTF. CDR3 nucleotides: TGTGCCAGCAGCTCAAGACAGGGGAGGCTTAATGGCTACACCTTC.

This clone was seen only a few times. The J gene is TRBJ1-5, the V gene TRBV5-1; D remains ambiguous. Germline assignment: CDR1 SGHRS and CDR2 YFSETQ. Trimming took off 0 bases at V and 6 bases at J, with 10 bases between the two ends. This CDR3 has 14 amino acids. CDR3 sequence reads: CASSLAGAGQPQHF. The CDR3 DNA follows: TGCGCCAGCAGCTTGGCGGGAGCCGGTCAGCCCCAGCATTTT.

The chain employs TRBV4-2 and TRBJ2-1; TRBD1 is a possible D gene (5 bases). CDR1 and CDR2 (germline): LGHNA, YNFKEQ. This CDR3 has 19 amino acids. With 0 bases removed from V and 2 bases from J, the gap between germline ends came to 20 bases. CDR3 sequence (DNA): TGTGCCAGCAGCCAAGACCAGACGGACACGATAAACCCCTACAATGAGCAGTTCTTC. Protein sequence: CASSQDQTDTINPYNEQFF.

The rearrangement joins TRBV7-9 to TRBJ2-7, with 11 bases aligning to TRBD2. J was trimmed by 3 bases and V by 6 bases; bases with no gene match: 7. CDR3 length equals 15 residues. Per germline, CDR1 SEHNR and CDR2 FQNEAQ (reference sequence). The CDR3 DNA reads as TGTGCCAGCAGTCCCGGGACTAGCGGCTACTACGAGCAGTACTTC. It yields the protein CASSPGTSGYYEQYF. Drawing the rest from reference TRBV7-9 and TRBJ2-7, the complete variable domain is DTGVSQNPRHKITKRGQNVTFRCDPISEHNRLYWYRQTLGQGPEFLTYFQNEAQLEKSRLLSDRFSAERPKGSFSTLEIQRTEQGDSAMYLCASSPGTSGYYEQYFGPGTRLTVT.

The V gene is TRBV7-9, the J gene TRBJ2-7; D not certain. CDR1 and CDR2 (germline): SEHNR, FQNEAQ (reference sequence). CDR3 length: 12 amino acids. V was trimmed by 5 bases and J by 6 bases, leaving 11 bases between them. CDR3 coding DNA: TGTGCCAGCAGCCCCCCCCTCTCCGAGCAGTACTTC. Protein product: CASSPPLSEQYF.

The CDR3 DNA is TGCAGCGTTGAGAGCAATGAGCAGTTCTTC. Protein sequence: CSVESNEQFF. V usage is TRBV29-1 and J usage is TRBJ2-1; unclear D gene. There are 10 residues in the CDR3. The ends were cut back, 3 bases at V and 6 bases at J, with 3 bases in the middle. CDR1 SQVTM and CDR2 ANQGSEA come from the germline V gene.

V is TRBV6-5 and J is TRBJ2-7, with D possibly TRBD2 on 6 matching bases. Germline CDR1 is MNHEY and CDR2 is SVGAGI. Trimming took off 7 bases at V and 5 bases at J, with 18 bases between the two ends. This CDR3 region has 14 residues. As DNA, the CDR3 is TGTGCCAGCACCGCTTCGGGACTCCAGAACGAGCAGTACTTC. Its translation: CASTASGLQNEQYF.

This clone was observed a few times. The V and J genes are TRBV5-4 and TRBJ1-2; the D gene is possibly TRBD1 (5 bases). V lost 1 base and J lost 6, with 10 bases in between. The CDR3 totals 13 residues. The germline V gene encodes CDR1 SGHNT and CDR2 YYREEE (reference sequence). CDR3 amino acids: CASSLKGLDGYTF. As DNA, the CDR3 is TGTGCCAGCAGCTTGAAGGGGTTGGATGGCTACACCTTC.

This chain links TRBV9 with TRBJ1-1; D is unresolved. Germline CDR1 is SGDLS and CDR2 is YYNGEE. The CDR3 consists of 14 residues. Trimming stripped 0 bases from V and 8 bases from J, with 14 bases between. This CDR3 is CASSVVPGSPEAFF. The CDR3 DNA is TGTGCCAGCAGCGTAGTCCCCGGGTCGCCGGAAGCTTTCTTT.

This clone was counted between two and nine times. V is TRBV28 and J is TRBJ1-2; 8 bases line up with TRBD1. This CDR3 contains 14 residues. With 4 bases clipped from V and 7 bases from J, the junction kept 8 bases outside the gene matches. The germline CDR1 and CDR2 sequences are MDHEN and SYDVKM. In DNA, the CDR3 is TGTGCCAGCAGTTCCTGGGACAGGTACCTTGGCTACACCTTC. Its translation: CASSSWDRYLGYTF.

A few counts support this clone. This chain links TRBV19 with TRBJ2-1; 8 bases align to TRBD1. CDR3 size: 14 residues. Germline CDR1 reads LNHDA; CDR2 reads SQIVND (reference sequence). V was pared by 6 bases and J by 10 bases, with 11 bases of the junction left unmatched. CDR3 amino acids: CASRTGQAGSEQFF. Here the CDR3 DNA reads TGTGCCAGTAGGACGGGACAGGCTGGCTCCGAGCAGTTCTTC.

The chain links TRBV7-2 to TRBJ2-7; 7 nucleotides line up with TRBD2. Germline assignment: CDR1 SGHTA and CDR2 FQGNSA. The CDR3 contains 13 residues. V gave up 5 bases and J gave up 2 bases; unmatched junction bases: 3. The CDR3 loop is CASSVGLAYEQYF. Written as DNA, the CDR3 is TGTGCCAGCAGCGTTGGACTAGCCTACGAGCAGTACTTC.

A few counts support this clone. This chain links TRBV6-5 with TRBJ1-2; TRBD1 might be the D (6 bases). CDR1 is MNHEY and CDR2 is SVGAGI in the germline V gene. The CDR3 spans 13 residues. The V end lost 6 bases, the J end lost 4 bases, and 12 bases lay between the germline ends. The CDR3 sequence is CASSSGQVYGYTF. The CDR3 DNA follows: TGTGCCAGCAGCTCGGGACAAGTCTATGGCTACACCTTC.

The chain is built from TRBV10-3 and TRBJ1-1; 9 nucleotides agree with TRBD1. Trimming cost V 4 bases and J 5 bases; bases outside gene matches: 8. CDR3 length equals 15 residues. Germline-derived CDR1 and CDR2 are ENHRY and SYGVKD. The CDR3 protein is CAISARDREGTEAFF. CDR3 in DNA: TGTGCCATCAGTGCCCGGGACAGGGAAGGGACTGAAGCTTTCTTT.

In its sample, this clone was seen a few times. The CDR3, as DNA: TGCGCCAGCAGCGAGGGAACGAACACCGGGGAGCTGTTTTTT. Translation: CASSEGTNTGELFF. This sequence joins TRBV5-1 and TRBJ2-2, with TRBD2 as a possible D gene (5 bases). Trimming left V 4 bases short and J 0 bases short, with 7 bases between. CDR1 is SGHRS, CDR2 YFSETQ, per germline. This CDR3 contains 14 residues. Variable domain in full (rest from reference TRBV5-1 and TRBJ2-2): KAGVTQTPRYLIKTRGQQVTLSCSPISGHRSVSWYQQTPGQGLQFLFEYFSETQRNKGNFPGRFSGRQFSNSRSEMNVSTLELGDSALYLCASSEGTNTGELFFGEGSRLTVL.

The chain carries TRBV7-8 and TRBJ1-2, with D hard to call. Trimming removed 5 bases from V and 2 bases from J, with 12 bases in between. Germline V gene data show CDR1 as SGHVS and CDR2 as FQNEAQ. The CDR3 runs 14 residues. The CDR3 protein is CASSRNPGNYGYTF. CDR3 bases: TGTGCCAGCAGCCGAAACCCGGGGAACTATGGCTACACCTTC. Full variable domain (outside the CDR3, taken from reference TRBV7-8 and TRBJ1-2): GAGVSQSPRYKVAKRGQDVALRCDPISGHVSLFWYQQALGQGPEFLTYFQNEAQLDKSGLPSDRFFAERPEGSVSTLKIQRTQQEDSAVYLCASSRNPGNYGYTFGSGTRLTVV.

This chain links TRBV15 with TRBJ2-6; D may be TRBD1 (6 bases). Germline lookup yields CDR1 LNHNV and CDR2 YYDKDF (reference sequence). With 9 bases removed from V and 0 bases from J, the gap between germline ends came to 9 bases. The CDR3 consists of 14 residues. The CDR3 region has the DNA TGTGCCACGGACAGTCACTCTGGGGCCAACGTCCTGACTTTC. As protein: CATDSHSGANVLTF.

V is TRBV5-4 and J is TRBJ2-5, with 7 bases identical to TRBD2. In germline, CDR1 is SGHNT, CDR2 YYREEE (reference sequence). Unmatched junction bases numbered 4, after V lost 0 bases and J lost 5 bases. There are 14 residues in the CDR3. The CDR3 region is CASSLVAGVETQYF. The CDR3 DNA sequence: TGTGCCAGCAGCTTGGTCGCGGGAGTGGAGACCCAGTACTTC.

This clone was seen only once. J is TRBJ1-1 and V is TRBV5-5; no reliable D call. Per the germline V gene, CDR1 is SGHKS and CDR2 is YYEKEE (reference sequence). The V end lost 0 bases, the J end lost 4 bases, and 4 bases lay between the germline ends. This CDR3 spans 12 amino acids. The CDR3 here is CASSLGATEAFF. The CDR3 DNA is TGTGCCAGCAGCTTGGGGGCCACTGAAGCTTTCTTT. The entire variable domain, with the rest obtained from reference TRBV5-5 and TRBJ1-1, is as follows: DAGVTQSPTHLIKTRGQQVTLRCSPISGHKSVSWYQQVLGQGPQFIFQYYEKEERGRGNFPDRFSARQFPNYSSELNVNALLLGDSALYLCASSLGATEAFFGQGTRLTVV.

This clone was observed once. The genes are TRBV4-1 and TRBJ2-7; 7 nucleotides align to TRBD2. There are 16 residues in the CDR3. Unmatched junction bases numbered 10, after V lost 1 base and J lost 4 bases. The germline V gene encodes CDR1 MGHRA and CDR2 YSYEKL. CDR3 sequence reads: CASSQALGGRGYEQYF. The CDR3 nucleotides are TGCGCCAGCAGCCAAGCCTTAGGCGGGAGAGGGTACGAGCAGTACTTC.

The chain links TRBV28 to TRBJ1-1; 7 bases fit TRBD1. There are 16 residues in the CDR3. Germline assignment: CDR1 MDHEN and CDR2 SYDVKM. The trim removed 4 bases at V and 2 bases at J, leaving 10 bases unmatched. The CDR3 protein is CASSYNRGNPNTEAFF. In DNA form, the CDR3 reads TGTGCCAGCAGTTATAACAGGGGTAACCCAAACACTGAAGCTTTCTTT.

The table lists this clone with a few counts. The chain uses TRBV7-2 and TRBJ2-6; 9 bases are shared with TRBD2. V dropped 2 bases and J dropped 0; count of bases not matched to a gene: 5. The CDR3 is 18 amino acids. Germline V CDR1 and CDR2: SGHTA, FQGNSA. Here the CDR3 reads CASSLILAGSSGANVLTF. The CDR3, as DNA: TGTGCCAGCAGCTTAATCCTAGCGGGATCCTCTGGGGCCAACGTCCTGACTTTC.